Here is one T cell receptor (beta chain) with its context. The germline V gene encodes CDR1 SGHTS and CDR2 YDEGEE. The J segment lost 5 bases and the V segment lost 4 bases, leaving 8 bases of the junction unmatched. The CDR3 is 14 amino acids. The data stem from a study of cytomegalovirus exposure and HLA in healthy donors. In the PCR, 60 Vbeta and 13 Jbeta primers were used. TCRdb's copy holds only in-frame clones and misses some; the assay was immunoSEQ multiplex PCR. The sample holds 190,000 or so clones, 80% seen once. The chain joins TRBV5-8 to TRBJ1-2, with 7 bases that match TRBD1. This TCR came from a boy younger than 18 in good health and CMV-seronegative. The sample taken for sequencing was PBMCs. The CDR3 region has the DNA TGTGCCAGCAGCCGTACGGGACAGCAGTATGGCTACACCTTC. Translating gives CASSRTGQQYGYTF.